The present entry profiles one T cell receptor beta chain with its context. Its antigen is still unknown. The data were obtained in a study of cytomegalovirus exposure and HLA in healthy donors. In the PCR, 60 Vbeta and 13 Jbeta primers were used. Profiled with immunoSEQ multiplex PCR; TCRdb holds only in-frame clones, not every one. The profile shows over 150,000 clones, about four fifths of them singletons. CDR1 and CDR2 (germline): SGHTA, FQGNSA. V gave up 0 bases and J gave up 5 bases, with 16 bases separating them. The CDR3 covers 16 residues. General study results and limits: Later, TCR association rates were found to vary by HLA locus, highest for DRB1 and lowest for HLA-C.

The chain couples TRBV7-2 to TRBJ2-5; TRBD1 is a possible D gene (5 bases). The sample comprised PBMCs. The clonotype comes from a man aged 30 to 45 in good health and CMV-seropositive. CDR3 DNA: TGTGCCAGCAGCTTAGCGGGTCTGGGGCCTCTTGAGACCCAGTACTTC. Translation gives CASSLAGLGPLETQYF. Combining the CDR3 with reference TRBV7-2 and TRBJ2-5 gives the whole variable domain GAGVSQSPSNKVTEKGKDVELRCDPISGHTALYWYRQSLGQGLEFLIYFQGNSAPDKSGLPSDRFSAERTGGSVSTLTIQRTQQEDSAVYLCASSLAGLGPLETQYFGPGTRLLVL.